The 24 T cell receptor beta chains below come from one sample, sequenced in a study of a mutant IDH1 vaccine in newly diagnosed glioma. Time point: baseline, week 1 (first vaccination visit). Treatment noted: pre-vaccination baseline after standard-of-care therapy. The protocol was immunoSEQ multiplex PCR, while the TCRdb copy is restricted to in-frame clones and leaves out a portion. The profile shows about 30,000 clones, around 80% of them singletons. Sequencing was performed on PBMCs, taken from a glioma patient treated with radiotherapy, temozolomide or both. The receptors were sampled from a man aged 25-40 years with glioma.

This chain uses TRBV2 with TRBJ1-5; a weak D match, TRBD1 (5 bases). The CDR3 has 15 residues. The ends were cut back, 6 bases at V and 5 bases at J, with 17 bases in the middle. In germline, CDR1 is SNHLY, CDR2 FYNNEI. The CDR3, as DNA: TGTGCCAGCAGGGGGACGGTCGTCAGTTATCAGCCCCAGCATTTT. It specifies CASRGTVVSYQPQHF.

A few counts support this clone. This chain links TRBV5-1 with TRBJ2-1; D is unresolved. The CDR3 spans 13 residues. The V end was cut by 4 bases, the J end by 0 bases, with 5 bases between. The V gene's germline CDR1 is SGHRS and CDR2 YFSETQ. CDR3 protein: CASSPASYNEQFF. The CDR3 DNA follows: TGCGCCAGCAGCCCGGCCTCCTACAATGAGCAGTTCTTC.

V and J are TRBV4-1 and TRBJ2-2; possible D gene TRBD1, 5 bases. CDR1 MGHRA and CDR2 YSYEKL come from the germline V gene. V was trimmed by 2 bases and J by 0 bases, leaving 13 bases between them. This CDR3 comprises 17 residues. The CDR3 spells CASSQLGQGANTGELFF. Written as DNA, the CDR3 is TGCGCCAGCAGCCAACTGGGGCAGGGTGCGAACACCGGGGAGCTGTTTTTT.

The CDR3 nucleotides read TGTGCCAGCCCGACGGGGGTCGGGAACGAGCAGTACTTC. This gives the protein CASPTGVGNEQYF. The chain combines TRBV6-5 with TRBJ2-7; perhaps TRBD2 as D (6 bases). The V end lost 8 bases, the J end lost 5 bases, and 16 bases lay between the germline ends. The CDR3 has 13 residues. Germline CDR1 MNHEY, CDR2 SVGAGI.

This CDR3 reads CASSESLWDEQFF. CDR3 coding DNA: TGTGCCAGCAGTGAATCACTTTGGGATGAGCAGTTCTTC. The rearrangement links TRBV25-1 to TRBJ2-1; D is undetermined. The germline V gene has CDR1 MGHDK and CDR2 SYGVNS. The CDR3 runs 13 residues. V was pared by 1 base and J by 8 bases, with 9 bases between. The whole variable domain, filled in from reference TRBV25-1 and TRBJ2-1, reads EADIYQTPRYLVIGTGKKITLECSQTMGHDKMYWYQQDPGMELHLIHYSYGVNSTEKGDLSSESTVSRIRTEHFPLTLESARPSHTSQYLCASSESLWDEQFFGPGTRLTVL.

The chain recombines TRBV5-1 with TRBJ2-7, with unresolved D. The CDR3 length is 13 residues. V lost 0 bases to trimming and J lost 3 bases, with 7 bases between them. Per germline, CDR1 SGHRS and CDR2 YFSETQ. This chain's CDR3 is CASSLGTVYEQYF. The CDR3 DNA sequence: TGCGCCAGCAGCTTGGGGACCGTCTACGAGCAGTACTTC.

The chain employs TRBV28 and TRBJ1-5; D is perhaps TRBD1 (5 bases). Trimming shortened V by 7 bases and J by 7 bases, and 17 bases separated the two germline ends. The germline V gene has CDR1 MDHEN and CDR2 SYDVKM. The CDR3 spans 14 residues. The CDR3 is CASNGEAGNQPQHF. For the CDR3, the DNA is TGTGCCAGCAACGGTGAGGCAGGGAACCAGCCCCAGCATTTT.

The chain has TRBV28 and TRBJ1-2; 12 bases are shared with TRBD1. V was clipped by 0 bases and J by 8 bases; unmatched bases: 10. The CDR3 runs to 17 residues. CDR1 is MDHEN and CDR2 is SYDVKM in the germline V gene. The CDR3 here is CASSLWAPGQGARGYTF. The CDR3 DNA follows: TGTGCCAGCAGTTTATGGGCCCCGGGACAGGGGGCGCGGGGCTACACCTTC.

The chain has TRBV28 and TRBJ2-7; 7 nucleotides match TRBD2. CDR1 MDHEN and CDR2 SYDVKM come from the germline V gene. Trimming cost V 3 bases and J 1 base; bases outside gene matches: 9. CDR3 length: 16 amino acids. This chain's CDR3 is CASSFGEGRRSYEQYF. CDR3 in DNA: TGTGCCAGCAGTTTTGGGGAGGGTAGACGGTCCTACGAGCAGTACTTC.

This chain links TRBV6-5 with TRBJ2-3, with a tentative D call TRBD1 (5 bases). Germline V gene lookup returns CDR1 MNHEY and CDR2 SVGAGI. The CDR3 sequence is 14 residues long. The V end lost 3 bases, the J end lost 4 bases, and 11 bases lay between the germline ends. This CDR3 is CASSYRQGPDTQYF. In DNA form, the CDR3 reads TGTGCCAGCAGTTATAGGCAGGGCCCAGATACGCAGTATTTT.

V usage is TRBV27 and J usage is TRBJ1-5, with 9 bases lining up with TRBD1. Germline values: CDR1 MNHEY, CDR2 SMNVEV (reference sequence). There are 15 residues in the CDR3. The V segment lost 3 bases and the J segment 5 bases; nucleotides outside the gene matches: 5. For the CDR3, the DNA is TGTGCCAGCAGTTTCCAGACAGGGGGACATCAGCCCCAGCATTTT. It is translated as CASSFQTGGHQPQHF.

The V and J genes are TRBV27 and TRBJ2-1, with TRBD1 matching over 9 bases. Per germline, CDR1 MNHEY and CDR2 SMNVEV (reference sequence). The CDR3 contains 15 residues. After removal of 5 bases from V and 3 bases from J, the junction contained 5 bases not matched to a gene. CDR3 in amino acids: CASSTRTGDYNEQFF. CDR3 DNA: TGTGCCAGCAGTACGCGGACAGGGGACTACAATGAGCAGTTCTTC.

The V and J genes are TRBV6-5 and TRBJ1-5; maybe TRBD1 (5 bases). Germline values: CDR1 MNHEY, CDR2 SVGAGI. With 5 bases removed from V and 7 bases from J, the gap between germline ends came to 12 bases. The CDR3 is made up of 13 amino acids. CDR3 in amino acids: CASSNDSEQPQHF. The CDR3 coding sequence is TGTGCCAGCAGTAACGACAGTGAACAGCCCCAGCATTTT.

The J gene is TRBJ2-3, the V gene TRBV5-6; D possibly corresponds to TRBD2 (5 bases). The CDR3 loop spans 15 amino acids. With 0 bases removed from V and 0 bases from J, the gap between germline ends came to 8 bases. CDR1 SGHDT and CDR2 YYEEEE come from the germline V gene. The DNA of the CDR3 is TGTGCCAGCAGCTTGGAACAGCGGAGCACAGATACGCAGTATTTT. Translation gives CASSLEQRSTDTQYF.

This chain links TRBV15 with TRBJ1-2; D remains ambiguous. V lost 6 bases and J lost 2, with 16 bases in between. Germline V gene data show CDR1 as LNHNV and CDR2 as YYDKDF (reference sequence). The CDR3 loop spans 15 amino acids. CDR3 sequence (DNA): TGTGCCACCAGTTCAGCCACCGGGGAAAACTATGGCTACACCTTC. It codes for CATSSATGENYGYTF.

The CDR3 here is CATTSGSTPGGSYNEQFF. DNA for the CDR3: TGTGCCACCACTAGCGGTTCTACCCCAGGGGGCTCCTACAATGAGCAGTTCTTC. V and J are TRBV10-3 and TRBJ2-1, with D perhaps matching TRBD2 (8 bases). The CDR3 runs 18 residues. Between the trimmed V and J ends, which lost 10 bases and 0 bases, there was a span of 25 bases. In germline, CDR1 is ENHRY, CDR2 SYGVKD.

This chain links TRBV30 with TRBJ1-2; 8 bases are a match to TRBD1. Germline CDR1 GTSNPN, CDR2 SVGIG (reference sequence). This CDR3 region has 14 residues. Trimming removed 3 bases from V and 4 bases from J; junction bases left unmatched: 7. The CDR3 DNA follows: TGTGCCTGGAGAGGCATAGGACAGGGCTATGGCTACACCTTC. It translates to CAWRGIGQGYGYTF.

This clone was seen once. The CDR3 bases are TGTGCCAGCAGCTCGCGGACCCTCTCCGAGGGGACCCAGTACTTC. Residues: CASSSRTLSEGTQYF. V gene TRBV7-6 combines with J gene TRBJ2-5; possible D gene TRBD2, 5 bases. The CDR3 has 15 residues. Germline V gives CDR1 SGHVS, CDR2 FNYEAQ. The V end lost 4 bases, the J end lost 7 bases, and 19 bases lay between the germline ends.

This clone showed up just a few times. The J gene is TRBJ1-1, the V gene TRBV5-4; D is ambiguous. Trimming shortened V by 4 bases and J by 6 bases, and 22 bases separated the two germline ends. CDR3 length: 16 residues. From germline, CDR1 is SGHNT and CDR2 YYREEE (reference sequence). The CDR3 here is CASSQNEGGIYSEAFF. CDR3 DNA sequence: TGTGCCAGCAGCCAGAACGAGGGAGGGATCTACTCTGAAGCTTTCTTT.

This clone came up a few times. The same CDR3 is also encoded by other DNA sequences in this sample. The chain links TRBV19 to TRBJ1-2; weak D call: TRBD1 (5 bases). The CDR3 is 11 residues long. V was shortened by 9 bases and J by 1 base, with 6 bases between the two germline ends. Per the germline V gene, CDR1 is LNHDA and CDR2 is SQIVND (reference sequence). The DNA for the CDR3 is TGTGCCAGCAGGGATAACTATGGCTACACCTTC. Its protein is CASRDNYGYTF.

DNA for the CDR3: TGTGCCAGCAATACAGGGGGATACGAGCAGTACTTC. Amino acid sequence: CASNTGGYEQYF. This chain joins TRBV27 and TRBJ2-7, with 8 bases that match TRBD1. The V gene end was trimmed by 7 bases and the J gene end by 4 bases; junction bases not matched to a gene: 3. CDR1 and CDR2 (germline): MNHEY, SMNVEV (reference sequence). This CDR3 has 12 residues.

The CDR3 bases are TGTGCCAGCTCACCCACACCCGGGACAGCTAACACTGAAGCTTTCTTT. It is translated as CASSPTPGTANTEAFF. The chain is built from TRBV18 and TRBJ1-1; 7 bases map to TRBD1. Trimming removed 3 bases from V and 2 bases from J; junction bases left unmatched: 9. The length of the CDR3 is 16 residues. The germline V gene has CDR1 KGHSH and CDR2 LQKENI.

In nucleotides, the CDR3 is TGTGCCAGCAGCTTAATCCCCACAGTGAGACAGGTCTTCCTCCGCTACACCTTC. Translation gives CASSLIPTVRQVFLRYTF. This chain connects TRBV5-5 to TRBJ1-2; D perhaps matches TRBD1 (6 bases). Germline CDR1 and CDR2: SGHKS and YYEKEE (reference sequence). V was pared by 2 bases and J by 9 bases, with 29 bases between. The CDR3 spans 18 residues. The variable domain in full, with the rest retrieved from reference TRBV5-5 and TRBJ1-2, is DAGVTQSPTHLIKTRGQQVTLRCSPISGHKSVSWYQQVLGQGPQFIFQYYEKEERGRGNFPDRFSARQFPNYSSELNVNALLLGDSALYLCASSLIPTVRQVFLRYTFGSGTRLTVV.

This clone has only one observation. The chain uses TRBV6-5 and TRBJ2-2, with 9 bases identical to TRBD1. The CDR3 totals 15 residues. V shed 6 bases and J 5 bases; nucleotides not matched to a gene: 7. CDR1 is MNHEY and CDR2 is SVGAGI in the germline V gene. For the CDR3, the DNA is TGTGCCAGCAGCAGGGACAGGGAGTATACCGGGGAGCTGTTTTTT. It yields the protein CASSRDREYTGELFF.